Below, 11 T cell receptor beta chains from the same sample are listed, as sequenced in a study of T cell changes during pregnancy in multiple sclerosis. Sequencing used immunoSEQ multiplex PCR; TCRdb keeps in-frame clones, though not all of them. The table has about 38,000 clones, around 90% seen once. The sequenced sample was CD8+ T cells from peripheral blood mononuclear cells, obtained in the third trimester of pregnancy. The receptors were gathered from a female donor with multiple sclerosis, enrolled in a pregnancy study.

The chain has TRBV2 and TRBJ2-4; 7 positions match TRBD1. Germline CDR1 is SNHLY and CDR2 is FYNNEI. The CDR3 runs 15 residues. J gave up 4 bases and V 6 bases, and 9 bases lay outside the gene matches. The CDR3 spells CASRFPQQGKNIQYF. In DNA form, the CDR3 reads TGTGCCAGCAGATTCCCCCAACAGGGGAAAAACATTCAGTACTTC.

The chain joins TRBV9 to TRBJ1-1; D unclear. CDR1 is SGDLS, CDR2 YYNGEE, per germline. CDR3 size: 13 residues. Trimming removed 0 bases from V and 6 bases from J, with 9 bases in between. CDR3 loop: CASSVDLGSEAFF. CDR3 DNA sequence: TGTGCCAGCAGCGTAGATCTCGGGTCTGAAGCTTTCTTT.

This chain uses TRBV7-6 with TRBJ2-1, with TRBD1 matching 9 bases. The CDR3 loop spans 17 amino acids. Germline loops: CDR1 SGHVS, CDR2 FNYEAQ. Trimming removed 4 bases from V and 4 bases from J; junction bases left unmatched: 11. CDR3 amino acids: CASSSGVGTGLYNEQFF. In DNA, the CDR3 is TGTGCCAGCAGCTCCGGTGTGGGGACAGGGCTTTACAATGAGCAGTTCTTC.

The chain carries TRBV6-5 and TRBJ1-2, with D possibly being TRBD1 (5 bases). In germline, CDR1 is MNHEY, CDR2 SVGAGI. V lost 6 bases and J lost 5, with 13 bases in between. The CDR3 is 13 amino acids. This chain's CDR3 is CASRWGRFYGYTF. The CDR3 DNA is TGTGCCAGCAGATGGGGCCGGTTTTATGGCTACACCTTC.

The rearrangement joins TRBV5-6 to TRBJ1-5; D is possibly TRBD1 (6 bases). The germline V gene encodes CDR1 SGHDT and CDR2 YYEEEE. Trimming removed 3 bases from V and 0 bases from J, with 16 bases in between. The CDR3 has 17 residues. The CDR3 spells CASSSRQAGYSNQPQHF. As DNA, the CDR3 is TGTGCCAGCAGCTCTCGACAGGCTGGATATAGCAATCAGCCCCAGCATTTT.

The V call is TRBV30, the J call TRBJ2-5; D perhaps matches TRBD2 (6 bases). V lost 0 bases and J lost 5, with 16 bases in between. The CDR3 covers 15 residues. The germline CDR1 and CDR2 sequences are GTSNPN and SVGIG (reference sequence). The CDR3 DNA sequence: TGTGCCTGGAGTGTGATGGGAGGACTCCGCGAGACCCAGTACTTC. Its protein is CAWSVMGGLRETQYF.

In DNA form, the CDR3 reads TGTGCCAGCAGTTTCATCGGACTAGGGGCGGTTACGCAGTATTTT. It specifies CASSFIGLGAVTQYF. The rearrangement links TRBV27 to TRBJ2-3; 7 bases are a match to TRBD2. This CDR3 spans 15 amino acids. The V gene's germline CDR1 is MNHEY and CDR2 SMNVEV (reference sequence). V dropped 3 bases and J dropped 8; count of bases not matched to a gene: 11.

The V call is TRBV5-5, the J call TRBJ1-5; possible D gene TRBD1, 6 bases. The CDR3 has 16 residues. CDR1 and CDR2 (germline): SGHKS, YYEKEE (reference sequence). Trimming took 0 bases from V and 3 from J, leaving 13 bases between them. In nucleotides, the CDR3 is TGTGCCAGCAGCTTGGGGGACAAGAATTACAATCAGCCCCAGCATTTT. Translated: CASSLGDKNYNQPQHF.

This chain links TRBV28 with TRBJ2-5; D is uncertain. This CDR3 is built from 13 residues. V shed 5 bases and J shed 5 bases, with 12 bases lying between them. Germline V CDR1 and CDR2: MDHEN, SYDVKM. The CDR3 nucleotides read TGTGCCAGCAGTCCGCCAGATCCCGAGACCCAGTACTTC. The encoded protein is CASSPPDPETQYF.

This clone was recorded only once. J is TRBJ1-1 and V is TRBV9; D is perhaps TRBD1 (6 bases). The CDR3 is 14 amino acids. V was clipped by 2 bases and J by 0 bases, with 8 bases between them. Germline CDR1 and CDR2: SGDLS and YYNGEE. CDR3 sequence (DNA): TGTGCCAGCAGCGTGGACAGCCTGAACACTGAAGCTTTCTTT. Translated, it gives CASSVDSLNTEAFF. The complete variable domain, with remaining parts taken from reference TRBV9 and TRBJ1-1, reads DSGVTQTPKHLITATGQRVTLRCSPRSGDLSVYWYQQSLDQGLQFLIQYYNGEERAKGNILERFSAQQFPDLHSELNLSSLELGDSALYFCASSVDSLNTEAFFGQGTRLTVV.

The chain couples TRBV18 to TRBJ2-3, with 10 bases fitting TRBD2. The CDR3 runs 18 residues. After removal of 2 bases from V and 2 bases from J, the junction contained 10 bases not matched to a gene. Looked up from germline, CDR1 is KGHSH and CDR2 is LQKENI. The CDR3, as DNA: TGTGCCAGCTCACCAATCCCGGCAGCGGGGGGGTTCACAGATACGCAGTATTTT. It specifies CASSPIPAAGGFTDTQYF.